This TCR beta chain appears in the sequencing data of a study of blood T cells in healthy people across ages (dated by TCRdb to about 2015). Some background on the complete study: In model experiments, roughly one uniquely barcoded TCR beta cDNA molecule per two T cells was captured by template switching. Using deep sequencing normalized with unique cDNA molecular identifiers, the study measured how TCR beta repertoire diversity changes with age. The donors were split into four age groups: young (average around 15 years), middle-aged (about 40), aged (more than 60) and long-lived (more than 80). To avoid experimental bias, donors of different ages were distributed randomly across sequencing lanes. Using the same blood draw, the study looked at two additional independent replicas of 1 million unique cDNA reads for two donors, one aged 18 to 30 and the other aged 80 or older. Overall study results and their limits: A strong correlation was found between observed TCR beta diversity and the percentage of naive T cells measured by flow cytometry. As age increased, observed TCR beta diversity per million T cells dropped in a roughly linear way, and a significant reduction was already evident by age around 41. Compared with the aged group, the long-lived group had more naive CD4+ T cells, fewer expanded clones and increased TCR diversity, a pattern suggesting age selection. Donor CMV infection status was unknown, potentially confounding age-related changes in expanded clonotypes. Because profiling used bulk unsorted PBMCs, naive and antigen-experienced compartments could not be compared conclusively. Total diversity estimates from one million sequenced T cells were considered lower bounds and underestimates.

CDR1 is given as SNHLY and CDR2 as FYNNEI, both from the germline V gene. The CDR3, from cysteine to phenylalanine, totals 14 residues. Of all the DNA, just the CDR3 is kept, 42 bases in frame from base 1. To note about this clonotype: What this receptor recognizes is not known. The junction does not match germline at one end; this may be a read error.

The library was built by means of 5' RACE. The instrument given in TCRdb is Illumina HiSeq 2500. A second PCR of about 7 to 12 cycles was run with a J-beta primer mix and a sample-barcoded 5' primer. A template-switch 5' adaptor carrying 12 random nucleotides introduced a unique molecular identifier onto each TCR beta cDNA molecule. At least 3 million CDR3-containing paired-end reads were obtained from each sample. First-strand cDNA was synthesized from all RNA with the Mint cDNA synthesis kit, primed by a TRBC-specific oligonucleotide. Following uracil-DNA glycosylase treatment, all cDNA underwent a first 18-cycle PCR with the universal primers M1SS and BC2_uni_R. The authors' pipeline ran thus. For normalization, 1 million high-quality reads were randomly selected from each sample, with every read carrying a distinct molecular identifier. Instead of being binned into consensus sequences, reads with shared molecular identifiers were discarded. CDR3 identification, clonotype clustering and error correction used MiTCR with a Q25 quality threshold and the strictest error-elimination algorithm. A nonparametric unseen species model with Euler transformation was used to estimate lower-bound total TCR beta diversity. TCRdb reprocessing: public reads trimmed at Q25 with fastp, clones called with MiXCR, in-frame beta chains kept. Every distinct CDR3 protein forms one entry, paired with its most common genes and DNA. What appears here as the V and J calls and clone size reflects TCRdb's work, not the paper's. The sample records some 790,000 distinct CDR3 sequences, under 30% of which are singletons. 15% to 20% of the sample comes from the top ten.

The 40 or so donors, aged about 6 to 100 years, were systemically healthy Caucasian individuals from Russia. Each donor gave approximately 9.3 milliliters of peripheral blood, collected into EDTA-treated Vacutainer tubes. Ficoll-Paque density-gradient centrifugation was used to isolate PBMCs, with at least 6.5 million per sample. Trizol reagent was used to extract total RNA from PBMCs, with at least 6 micrograms per sample. For every donor, an aliquot of PBMCs went through flow cytometry to measure the percentages of naive CD45RAhigh/CD27high T cells. The chain is made from TRBV2 and TRBJ2-3; the D element might be TRBD1 or TRBD2, as each aligns at 5 bases. Sequencing input: blood. This TCR derives from a woman older than 75 in good health. The CDR3 amino acid sequence is: CASSEGRGTDAQYF. The nucleotides read TGTGCCAGCAGTGAAGGACGGGGCACAGATGCGCAGTATTTT.